These 31 T cell receptor beta chains came from one sample sequenced in a study of shared clonotypes between healthy human individuals. Profiling relied on immunoSEQ multiplex PCR, and the TCRdb table lists in-frame clones only, not all of them. The sample includes about 2 million clones, 95% of them seen just once. The sequenced sample consisted of naive CD4+ T cells sorted from blood. This sample's subset: CD45RA+ positively selected. The source of these receptors is a man between 18 and 35 years old in good health.

V and J are TRBV6-1 and TRBJ1-2; weak D call: TRBD1 (5 bases). Germline CDR1 and CDR2: MNHNS and SASEGT. Between the trimmed V and J ends, which lost 6 bases and 4 bases, there was a span of 18 bases. The CDR3 totals 15 residues. DNA of the CDR3: TGTGCCAGCAGGGAACCGGGACGCAACCTCTATGGCTACACCTTC. Its protein is CASREPGRNLYGYTF.

Of note for this clone: Other DNA sequences within the sample encode an identical CDR3. The chain joins TRBV5-1 to TRBJ1-4, with a possible D match to TRBD1 (5 bases). Germline V gene sequence: CDR1 SGHRS, CDR2 YFSETQ. There are 14 residues in the CDR3. Trimming removed 0 bases at V and 8 bases at J, with 11 bases between. The CDR3 region is CASSLEGQGEKLFF. CDR3 in DNA: TGCGCCAGCAGCTTGGAGGGGCAAGGCGAAAAACTGTTTTTT. Supplemented by reference TRBV5-1 and TRBJ1-4, the full variable domain reads KAGVTQTPRYLIKTRGQQVTLSCSPISGHRSVSWYQQTPGQGLQFLFEYFSETQRNKGNFPGRFSGRQFSNSRSEMNVSTLELGDSALYLCASSLEGQGEKLFFGSGTQLSVL.

The chain has TRBV4-1 and TRBJ1-1; D gene unclear. This CDR3 has 13 residues. Per germline, CDR1 MGHRA and CDR2 YSYEKL. Trimming removed 2 bases from V and 3 bases from J, with 7 bases in between. The CDR3 DNA follows: TGCGCCAGCAGCCAATATGCGTACACTGAAGCTTTCTTT. Its translation: CASSQYAYTEAFF.

V is TRBV18 and J is TRBJ1-1; D might be TRBD1 (5 bases). The V gene lost 6 bases and the J gene lost 4 bases, with 12 bases spanning the gap. CDR3 size: 13 residues. Germline CDR1 and CDR2: KGHSH and LQKENI. CDR3 in DNA: TGTGCCAGCTCCCCCGCCAGGGCCACTGAAGCTTTCTTT. Translated: CASSPARATEAFF.

The chain has TRBV19 and TRBJ2-5; the D is unclear. The CDR3 is 14 residues long. Trimming cost V 4 bases and J 5 bases, with 14 bases left between them. CDR1 and CDR2 from the germline V gene are LNHDA and SQIVND (reference sequence). This CDR3 reads CASSKETGGETQYF. The CDR3 nucleotides read TGTGCCAGTAGTAAGGAAACCGGTGGTGAGACCCAGTACTTC.

The genes are TRBV19 and TRBJ1-2, with a tentative D call TRBD1 (5 bases). Between the trimmed V and J ends, which lost 5 bases and 0 bases, there was a span of 13 bases. The CDR3 covers 15 residues. Germline CDR1 and CDR2: LNHDA and SQIVND (reference sequence). The CDR3 sequence: CASSFRDDTNYGYTF. The CDR3 DNA reads as TGTGCCAGTAGTTTCCGGGACGATACTAACTATGGCTACACCTTC.

The V and J genes are TRBV11-2 and TRBJ2-7; the D call may be TRBD1 or TRBD2 (5 bases each). This CDR3 is 13 amino acids long. Trimming removed 1 base from V and 3 bases from J, with 7 bases in between. Per the germline V gene, CDR1 is SGHAT and CDR2 is FQNNGV. CDR3 sequence: CASSLGDRYEQYF. Here the CDR3 DNA reads TGTGCCAGCAGCTTAGGGGACCGCTACGAGCAGTACTTC.

Worth noting for this clone: An end of the junction differs from the germline gene, which may be a read error. The chain has TRBV7-7 and TRBJ2-7, with TRBD1 matching over 7 bases. From germline, CDR1 is SSHAT and CDR2 FNYEAQ (reference sequence). This CDR3 spans 14 amino acids. The CDR3 DNA reads as TGTGCTAGCAGCTTCAACGACAGGGCCCGCGAGCAGTACTTC. Translation: CASSFNDRAREQYF.

This sequence joins TRBV5-1 and TRBJ2-3, with D perhaps being TRBD1 or TRBD2 (5 bases each). There are 14 residues in the CDR3. V was clipped by 4 bases and J by 2 bases, with 11 bases between them. Per the germline V gene, CDR1 is SGHRS and CDR2 is YFSETQ. CDR3 loop: CASSPLGDTDTQYF. The DNA of the CDR3 is TGCGCCAGCAGCCCGCTGGGGGACACAGATACGCAGTATTTT. Filled out from reference TRBV5-1 and TRBJ2-3, the complete variable domain reads KAGVTQTPRYLIKTRGQQVTLSCSPISGHRSVSWYQQTPGQGLQFLFEYFSETQRNKGNFPGRFSGRQFSNSRSEMNVSTLELGDSALYLCASSPLGDTDTQYFGPGTRLTVL.

This clone was counted a single time. The chain carries TRBV2 and TRBJ2-5, with 7 bases aligning to TRBD1. In germline, CDR1 is SNHLY, CDR2 FYNNEI. V lost 6 bases, J lost 5 bases, and 9 bases stayed unmatched. This CDR3 is built from 14 residues. This CDR3 reads CASRGQAGSETQYF. In DNA form, the CDR3 reads TGTGCCAGCAGAGGACAGGCGGGCAGCGAGACCCAGTACTTC. The entire variable domain, with the rest obtained from reference TRBV2 and TRBJ2-5, is as follows: EPEVTQTPSHQVTQMGQEVILRCVPISNHLYFYWYRQILGQKVEFLVSFYNNEISEKSEIFDDQFSVERPDGSNFTLKIRSTKLEDSAMYFCASRGQAGSETQYFGPGTRLLVL.

The chain combines TRBV10-1 with TRBJ2-5; 7 positions agree with TRBD1. From germline, CDR1 is WNHNN and CDR2 SYGVQD (reference sequence). This CDR3 spans 15 amino acids. V was pared by 2 bases and J by 4 bases, with 7 bases of the junction left unmatched. The CDR3, as DNA: TGCGCCAGCAGTGAGAGGAGACAGGGTGGAGAGACCCAGTACTTC. Translation gives CASSERRQGGETQYF.

This clone was detected once. CDR3 protein: CASNWGEEESEQFF. In nucleotides, the CDR3 is TGCGCCAGCAACTGGGGGGAGGAGGAATCTGAGCAGTTCTTC. This chain connects TRBV10-2 to TRBJ2-1; weak D call: TRBD2 (6 bases). V lost 7 bases to trimming and J lost 9 bases, with 19 bases between them. The germline gives CDR1 WSHSY, CDR2 SAAADI. There are 14 residues in the CDR3.

This clone was counted once. The gene calls are TRBV7-3 and TRBJ2-3, with TRBD1 matching 8 bases. This CDR3 has 14 residues. Germline CDR1 reads SGHTA; CDR2 reads FQGTGA. The ends lost 3 bases at V and 4 bases at J; junction bases unmatched: 3. In DNA, the CDR3 is TGTGCCAGCAGCTTCGACAGGGGTGCAGATACGCAGTATTTT. Translated, it gives CASSFDRGADTQYF.

The V call is TRBV4-1, the J call TRBJ1-3; D remains unclear. V lost 0 bases and J lost 4, with 10 bases in between. The CDR3 is 15 amino acids. Germline V lookup: CDR1 MGHRA, CDR2 YSYEKL. The CDR3 loop is CASSQEAWMGNTIYF. The CDR3 nucleotides read TGCGCCAGCAGCCAAGAAGCGTGGATGGGAAACACCATATATTTT.

The rearrangement links TRBV7-9 to TRBJ1-4, with D possibly being TRBD1 (6 bases). V lost 3 bases to trimming and J lost 10 bases, with 18 bases between them. Looked up from germline, CDR1 is SEHNR and CDR2 is FQNEAQ (reference sequence). The CDR3 is 15 amino acids. The DNA for the CDR3 is TGTGCCAGCAGCTTCGGGAGTGTGGAGGGGGGAAAACTGTTTTTT. As protein: CASSFGSVEGGKLFF.

About this clone: At the DNA level, this CDR3 is encoded by other sequences in the same sample as well. The rearrangement links TRBV5-1 to TRBJ1-2, with D perhaps TRBD1 (6 bases). Per the germline V gene, CDR1 is SGHRS and CDR2 is YFSETQ. CDR3 size: 14 residues. V was shortened by 0 bases and J by 2 bases, with 8 bases between the two germline ends. The CDR3 coding sequence is TGCGCCAGCAGCTTGGAGCAGGGGAACTATGGCTACACCTTC. Its translation: CASSLEQGNYGYTF.

CDR3 protein: CASSVEPGGLTDTQYF. CDR3 DNA: TGTGCCAGCAGCGTAGAACCGGGAGGGCTGACAGATACGCAGTATTTT. The chain has TRBV9 and TRBJ2-3; 8 nucleotides match TRBD2. The CDR3 contains 16 residues. The junction had 6 bases not matched to a gene; V was cut back by 0 bases and J by 3 bases. The germline gives CDR1 SGDLS, CDR2 YYNGEE.

The chain uses TRBV6-5 and TRBJ2-2; D unclear. Trimming pared 5 bases from V and 5 bases from J, leaving 9 bases between. The germline gives CDR1 MNHEY, CDR2 SVGAGI. The CDR3 has 13 amino acids. The CDR3 region is CASSTSVTGELFF. The DNA for the CDR3 is TGTGCCAGCAGTACGAGTGTTACCGGGGAGCTGTTTTTT.

To note about this clone: Other nucleotide sequences from this sample produce the same CDR3. The chain couples TRBV11-2 to TRBJ2-7; D is undetermined. V was clipped by 5 bases and J by 2 bases, with 7 bases between them. CDR3 length: 12 residues. CDR1 and CDR2 from the germline V gene are SGHAT and FQNNGV. The CDR3 reads CASSPGAYEQYF. As DNA, the CDR3 is TGTGCCAGCAGCCCTGGGGCCTACGAGCAGTACTTC.

This sequence joins TRBV20-1 and TRBJ1-2; a possible D gene is TRBD1 (5 bases). Germline V gene sequence: CDR1 DFQATT, CDR2 SNEGSKA (reference sequence). CDR3 length equals 11 residues. The CDR3 DNA follows: TGCAGGTCGGGGGGGGACTATGGCTACACCTTC. This codes for CRSGGDYGYTF.

The genes are TRBV5-4 and TRBJ1-3; TRBD1 aligns across 8 bases. With 4 bases clipped from V and 0 bases from J, the junction kept 6 bases outside the gene matches. Germline V gene sequence: CDR1 SGHNT, CDR2 YYREEE (reference sequence). The CDR3 has 16 residues. CDR3: CASSPGGLSSGNTIYF. The CDR3 coding sequence is TGTGCCAGCAGCCCAGGGGGCCTATCCTCTGGAAACACCATATATTTT.

The chain employs TRBV6-1 and TRBJ2-7; D assignment may be TRBD1 or TRBD2 (5 bases each). This CDR3 spans 16 amino acids. The ends were cut back, 0 bases at V and 4 bases at J, with 16 bases in the middle. Germline V gene lookup returns CDR1 MNHNS and CDR2 SASEGT. The CDR3 is CASSEALGESRYEQYF. CDR3 nucleotide sequence: TGTGCCAGCAGTGAAGCGCTGGGGGAATCTCGGTACGAGCAGTACTTC.

The genes are TRBV30 and TRBJ1-3; D is ambiguous. CDR3 length: 15 residues. From germline, CDR1 is GTSNPN and CDR2 SVGIG (reference sequence). V was cut by 0 bases and J by 0 bases, with 9 bases left in between. Here the CDR3 reads CAWSVLWDSGNTIYF. In DNA, the CDR3 is TGTGCCTGGAGTGTATTATGGGACTCTGGAAACACCATATATTTT.

The chain has TRBV19 and TRBJ2-7; unclear D gene. Trimming stripped 3 bases from V and 6 bases from J, with 12 bases between. This CDR3 spans 13 amino acids. CDR1 and CDR2 from the germline V gene are LNHDA and SQIVND (reference sequence). The CDR3 sequence: CASSIFASAEQYF. CDR3 in DNA: TGTGCCAGTAGTATTTTCGCAAGCGCCGAGCAGTACTTC.

In this sample, this clone turned up once. Distinct nucleotide sequences in the sample also encode this CDR3. The chain is built from TRBV7-2 and TRBJ2-2; no reliable D call. This CDR3 comprises 15 residues. Deletions cut 1 base from V and 2 bases from J, with 8 bases between. CDR1 SGHTA and CDR2 FQGNSA come from the germline V gene. The CDR3 DNA reads as TGTGCCAGCAGCTTAGTTTGGGGAAACACCGGGGAGCTGTTTTTT. Protein sequence: CASSLVWGNTGELFF.

The chain uses TRBV2 and TRBJ2-7; D possibly corresponds to TRBD1 (6 bases). Germline CDR1 is SNHLY and CDR2 is FYNNEI. CDR3 length: 12 residues. Trimming took off 4 bases at V and 7 bases at J, with 11 bases between the two ends. The DNA of the CDR3 is TGTGCCAGCAGTGGAGGACAGTCGGAGCAGTACTTC. The encoded protein is CASSGGQSEQYF.

This clone was recorded once. The chain combines TRBV2 with TRBJ1-2, with 8 bases lining up with TRBD1. The CDR3 covers 13 residues. CDR1 and CDR2 (germline): SNHLY, FYNNEI. V dropped 6 bases and J dropped 7; count of bases not matched to a gene: 7. CDR3 coding DNA: TGTGCCAGCAGCGGACAGGGAGATGGTGGCTACACCTTC. Its translation is CASSGQGDGGYTF.

The table lists this clone with a count of one. It may be a read error: a sequence one base away is much more abundant. The sample contains more than one DNA sequence encoding this CDR3. The V gene is TRBV5-6, the J gene TRBJ1-5; the match to TRBD1 covers 8 bases. CDR3 length: 16 amino acids. Per germline, CDR1 SGHDT and CDR2 YYEEEE. The CDR3: CASSLGPGQGGQPQHF. CDR3 DNA sequence: TGCGCCAGCAGCTTGGGGCCCGGACAGGGCGGGCAGCCCCAGCATTTT.

The chain uses TRBV11-2 and TRBJ2-7; 10 bases match TRBD2. CDR1 and CDR2 (germline): SGHAT, FQNNGV. V trimming: 5 bases; J trimming: 1 base; junction bases outside the gene matches: 5. The CDR3 has 15 residues. The CDR3, as DNA: TGTGCCAGCAGCCAGGGGACTAGCGCTTCCTACGAGCAGTACTTC. Its protein is CASSQGTSASYEQYF.

The rearrangement uses TRBV4-3 and TRBJ2-5; D possibly corresponds to TRBD2 (7 bases). Germline loops: CDR1 LGHNA, CDR2 YSLEER. The V end was cut by 0 bases, the J end by 4 bases, with 12 bases between. This CDR3 is 15 amino acids long. The CDR3 here is CASSQDWGGGETQYF. The CDR3 coding sequence is TGCGCCAGCAGCCAAGATTGGGGGGGCGGAGAGACCCAGTACTTC.

V and J are TRBV30 and TRBJ2-7; D is unclear. Germline loops: CDR1 GTSNPN, CDR2 SVGIG (reference sequence). The CDR3 sequence is 12 residues long. The V gene lost 2 bases and the J gene lost 7 bases, with 12 bases spanning the gap. CDR3 sequence reads: CAWSQVGLEQYF. Written as DNA, the CDR3 is TGTGCCTGGAGTCAGGTAGGGCTAGAGCAGTACTTC. The whole variable domain, remainder taken from reference TRBV30 and TRBJ2-7, is SQTIHQWPATLVQPVGSPLSLECTVEGTSNPNLYWYRQAAGRGLQLLFYSVGIGQISSEVPQNLSASRPQDRQFILSSKKLLLSDSGFYLCAWSQVGLEQYFGPGTRLTVT.